Listed below are T cell receptor beta chains from one sample, sequenced in a study of shared clonotypes between healthy human individuals. The table came from immunoSEQ multiplex PCR; TCRdb's copy has only in-frame clones and leaves some out. The sample lists hundreds of thousands of clones; around 72% were seen once. The material sequenced was memory CD4+ T cells sorted from blood. Receptor source: a man aged 30-40 years in good health. CDR3s include the opening cysteine and the closing phenylalanine or tryptophan. Fields, in order: D gene, J gene, clone size, V gene, CDR3 DNA, CDR3 protein. D genes are given only for firm matches. Not all rows give a size; the values are once, few, many and, for expanded clones, a class.

>NA|TRBJ1-5|NA|TRBV7-8
TGTGCCAGCAGCTTAAGGGCTGTAGGGCTATGGCAGCCCCAGCATTTT
CASSLRAVGLWQPQHF
>NA|TRBJ2-1|NA|TRBV5-1
TGCGCCAGCAGCTTGGAGTACGAGCAGTTCTTC
CASSLEYEQFF
>NA|TRBJ1-6|NA|TRBV7-2
TGTGCCAGCAGCTTAGAGGGATCGTTGCGGTATTCACCCCTCCACTTT
CASSLEGSLRYSPLHF
>NA|TRBJ2-7|NA|TRBV28
TGTGCCAGCAGTTCAAGGGTCCACGAGCAGTACTTC
CASSSRVHEQYF
>NA|TRBJ2-7|NA|TRBV15
TGTGCCACCAGCAGGGTGAAGTCCTACGAGCAGTACTTC
CATSRVKSYEQYF
>TRBD1|TRBJ1-2|NA|TRBV11-2
TGTGCCAGCAGCTTAGGATGGACAGGCTTAACCTTC
CASSLGWTGLTF
>TRBD2|TRBJ2-5|few|TRBV2
TGTGCCAGCAGTGAAGCGCTTGGGGGAGGGGAGACCCAGTACTTC
CASSEALGGGETQYF
>TRBD1|TRBJ2-3|NA|TRBV7-3
TGTGCCAGCAGCTTGAGACAGGGAGAGACAGATACGCAGTATTTT
CASSLRQGETDTQYF
>NA|TRBJ2-4|NA|TRBV5-6
TGTGCCAGCAGCCAGAGGTTATTAGCCAAAAACATTCAGTACTTC
CASSQRLLAKNIQYF
>TRBD2|TRBJ2-5|NA|TRBV18
TGTGCCAGCTCACCATGGACTAGCGGGAGAGGGTCCCAAGAGACCCAGTACTTC
CASSPWTSGRGSQETQYF
>NA|TRBJ2-1|NA|TRBV14
TGTGCCAGCAGCCACGGCGGGACAAATGAGCAGTTCTTC
CASSHGGTNEQFF
>NA|TRBJ2-7|NA|TRBV2
TGTGCCAGCGGTGGGCAGGCCATCTCCTACGAGCAGTACTTC
CASGGQAISYEQYF
>TRBD2|TRBJ2-7|NA|TRBV5-1
TGCGCCAGCAGCTCTCGGACTAGCGGGAATTTTGCCTACGAGCAGTACTTC
CASSSRTSGNFAYEQYF
>NA|TRBJ1-1|NA|TRBV14
TGTGCCAGCAGCCAAGTCAGAGGTGGCGAAGCTTTCTTT
CASSQVRGGEAFF
>TRBD2|TRBJ2-3|NA|TRBV19
TGTGCCAGTAGTAAGAGGACTAGCGAGGGGAGCACAGATACGCAGTATTTT
CASSKRTSEGSTDTQYF
>TRBD2|TRBJ2-7|once|TRBV5-1
TGCGCCAGCAGCAGAGCCGGGACTATATCCTACGAGCAGTACTTC
CASSRAGTISYEQYF
>TRBD1|TRBJ2-1|NA|TRBV7-3
TGTGCCAGCAGCCGGGACAGGGCGGAGAGGAATGAGCAGTTCTTC
CASSRDRAERNEQFF
>NA|TRBJ2-7|few|TRBV28
TGTGCCAACTCGAAGGGTCCTTCCTACGAGCAGTACTTC
CANSKGPSYEQYF
>NA|TRBJ2-1|NA|TRBV2
TGTGCCAGCAGTTTCCTCGATGAGCAGTTCTTC
CASSFLDEQFF
>TRBD2|TRBJ2-2|NA|TRBV5-1
TGCGCCAGCAGCCCGGGGGGGGCGGACACCGGGGAGCTGTTTTTT
CASSPGGADTGELFF
>TRBD1|TRBJ2-7|NA|TRBV30
TGTGCCTGGACGGCCGGGACAGGCACAGCGAAGGGCTACGAGCAGTACTTC
CAWTAGTGTAKGYEQYF
>TRBD2|TRBJ2-1|NA|TRBV9
TGTGCCGGCGGGGGGAGGCCCGTTACTAATGAGCAGTTCTTC
CAGGGRPVTNEQFF
>NA|TRBJ2-7|NA|TRBV28
TGTGCCAGCAGTGACCTAAGCCTTGGGGACTCCTACGAGCAGTACTTC
CASSDLSLGDSYEQYF
>NA|TRBJ2-1|NA|TRBV2
TGTGCCAGCTCGGGGATACGCGGCTCCTACAATGAGCAGTTCTTC
CASSGIRGSYNEQFF
>TRBD2|TRBJ2-1|NA|TRBV18
TGTGCCAGCTCACCGGTGGACGGGGCAGCGGGAGTGCTTGAGCAGTTCTTC
CASSPVDGAAGVLEQFF
>NA|TRBJ1-1|NA|TRBV25-1
TGTGCCAGCAGTGGACCCCTACAGGGTGGTGAAGCTTTCTTT
CASSGPLQGGEAFF